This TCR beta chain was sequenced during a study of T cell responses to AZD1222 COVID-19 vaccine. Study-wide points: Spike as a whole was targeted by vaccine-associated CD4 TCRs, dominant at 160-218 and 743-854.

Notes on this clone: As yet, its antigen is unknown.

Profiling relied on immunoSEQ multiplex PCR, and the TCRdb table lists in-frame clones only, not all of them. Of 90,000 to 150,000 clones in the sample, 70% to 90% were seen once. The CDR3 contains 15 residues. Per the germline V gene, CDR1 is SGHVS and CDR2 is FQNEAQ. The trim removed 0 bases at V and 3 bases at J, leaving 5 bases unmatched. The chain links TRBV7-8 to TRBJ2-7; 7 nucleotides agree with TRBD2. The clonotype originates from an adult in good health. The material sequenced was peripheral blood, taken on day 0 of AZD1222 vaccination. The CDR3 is CASSLAGGPDYEQYF. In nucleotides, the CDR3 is TGTGCCAGCAGCTTAGCGGGAGGGCCGGACTACGAGCAGTACTTC.